A single T cell receptor beta chain is shown here with its context. The sample comes from a study of cytotoxic CD8 clonotypes in ibrutinib-treated CLL. V lost 1 base and J 7 bases, leaving 11 bases between the germline ends. Germline-derived CDR1 and CDR2 are SEHNR and FQNEAQ (reference sequence). This CDR3 region has 13 residues. Deep sequencing aimed at 1 in 200,000 to 1 in 1 million T cells' resolution. Method: immunoSEQ multiplex PCR; TCRdb's copy keeps in-frame clones and lacks some. The sample records 110,000 to 150,000 clones, roughly 90% being singletons. The sequence derives from a human donor with chronic lymphocytic leukemia. J is TRBJ2-7 and V is TRBV7-9; no firm D call. Specimen: PBMCs, collected after 12 months of ibrutinib treatment. The CDR3 bases are TGTGCCAGCAGCTTAGAAGGTCTGGTGGAGCAGTACTTC. Protein sequence: CASSLEGLVEQYF.